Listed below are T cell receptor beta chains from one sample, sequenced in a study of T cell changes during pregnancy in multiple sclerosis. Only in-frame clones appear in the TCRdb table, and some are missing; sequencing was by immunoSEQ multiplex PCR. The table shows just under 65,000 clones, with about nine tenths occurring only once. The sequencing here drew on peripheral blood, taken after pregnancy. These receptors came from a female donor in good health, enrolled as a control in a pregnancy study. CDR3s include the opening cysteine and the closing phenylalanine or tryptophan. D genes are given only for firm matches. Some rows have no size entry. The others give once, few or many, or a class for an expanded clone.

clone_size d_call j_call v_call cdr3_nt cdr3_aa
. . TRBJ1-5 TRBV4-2 TGTGCCAGCAGCCAAGGGGAGGGTCAGCCCCAGCATTTT CASSQGEGQPQHF
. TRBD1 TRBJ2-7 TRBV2 TGTGCCACCCGGTTAGGACAGGGATATTCCTACGAGCAGTACTTC CATRLGQGYSYEQYF
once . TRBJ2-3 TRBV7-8 TGTGCCAGCAGCTTAGACTTAGCTAGCACAGATACGCAGTATTTT CASSLDLASTDTQYF
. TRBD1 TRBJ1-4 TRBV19 TGTGCCAGCCGCCAGGGACAGGGAGGCGAAAAACTGTTTTTT CASRQGQGGEKLFF
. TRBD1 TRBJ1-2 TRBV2 TGTGCCAGCATATTGGACCAGGGGGCGCATGTAGGAGGCTACACCTTC CASILDQGAHVGGYTF
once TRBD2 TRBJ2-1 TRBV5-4 TGTGCCAGCAGCTCGGGAGGTGACAATGAGCAGTTCTTC CASSSGGDNEQFF
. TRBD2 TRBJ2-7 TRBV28 TGTGCCAGCAGTTCATTGGTAGCGGGGGTCTACGAGCAGTACTTC CASSSLVAGVYEQYF
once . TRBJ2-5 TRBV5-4 TGTGCCAGCAGCCTGGAGGGGGGGGCGCTGGAGACCCAGTACTTC CASSLEGGALETQYF
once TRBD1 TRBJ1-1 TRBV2 TGTGCCAGCAGTGGCCTTTTCGGACAGGGGATCACTGAAGCTTTCTTT CASSGLFGQGITEAFF
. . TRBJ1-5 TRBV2 TGTGCCAGCAACGCACTCCGTTTTAGCAATCAGCCCCAGCATTTT CASNALRFSNQPQHF
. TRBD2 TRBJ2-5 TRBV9 TGTGCCAGCAGCCTAAACATACATAGCGGGGGGGCCGAGACCCAGTACTTC CASSLNIHSGGAETQYF
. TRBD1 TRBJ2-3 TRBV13 TGTGCCAGCAGCTACGGGACAGGGAGAACAGATACGCAGTATTTT CASSYGTGRTDTQYF
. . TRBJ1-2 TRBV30 TGTGCCTGGGGACGGGGCTATGGCTACACCTTC CAWGRGYGYTF
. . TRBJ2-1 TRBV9 TGTGCCAGCAGCGTAGACCGAGACAGGCCTTTTTACAATGAGCAGTTCTTC CASSVDRDRPFYNEQFF
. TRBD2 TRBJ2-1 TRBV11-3 TGTGCCAGCAGCTCCGGTGGGGGGGGCTACAATGAGCAGTTCTTC CASSSGGGGYNEQFF
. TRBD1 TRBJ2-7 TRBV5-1 TGCGCCAGCAGCTTGGATGGACAGGGAACCTACGAGCAGTACTTC CASSLDGQGTYEQYF
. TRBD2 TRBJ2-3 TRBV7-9 TGTGCCAGCAGCGCCCAGGGAGCGGGGGGGCTATATACGCAGTATTTT CASSAQGAGGLYTQYF
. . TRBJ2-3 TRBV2 TGTGCCAGCAGTGTTAGGAGGGGCACAGATACGCAGTATTTT CASSVRRGTDTQYF
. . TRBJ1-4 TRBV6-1 TGTGCCAGCAGTCCTAATGGAGGTACTGGTGAAAAACTGTTTTTT CASSPNGGTGEKLFF
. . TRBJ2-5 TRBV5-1 TGCGCCAGCAGCTTGTTATTAGAAGAGACCCAGTACTTC CASSLLLEETQYF
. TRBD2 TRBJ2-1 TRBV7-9 TGTGCCAGCAGCCCCAGACTAGCGGCTAACAATGAGCAGTTCTTC CASSPRLAANNEQFF
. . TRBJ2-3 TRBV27 TGTGCCAGCAGTCCCGAGTGGGGGACTAGCACAGATACGCAGTATTTT CASSPEWGTSTDTQYF
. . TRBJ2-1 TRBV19 TGTGCCAGTAGTAGCAGGGTGGGGATGAATGAGCAGTTCTTC CASSSRVGMNEQFF
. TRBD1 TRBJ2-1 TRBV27 TGTGCCAGCAGGGGCGGACAGGGGCCCAATGAGCAGTTCTTC CASRGGQGPNEQFF
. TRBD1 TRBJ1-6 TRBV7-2 TGTGCCAGCAGCTTAGGGGACAGCTATTCACCCCTCCACTTT CASSLGDSYSPLHF
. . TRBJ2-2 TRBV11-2 TGTGCCAGCAGCCAAAGGACAGTCGGGAACACCGGGGAGCTGTTTTTT CASSQRTVGNTGELFF